Listed below are T cell receptor beta chains from one sample, sequenced in a study of control samples from healthy donors and cancer patients. Profiled with immunoSEQ multiplex PCR; TCRdb holds only in-frame clones, not every one. The sample records roughly 58,000 clones, over 75% being singletons. The sequenced sample was PBMCs. The source of these receptors is a woman aged 60-75 years with lung cancer. CDR3s include the opening cysteine and the closing phenylalanine or tryptophan. The order of the fields is V gene, CDR3 length, clone size, J gene, D gene, CDR3 protein, CDR3 DNA. D genes are given only for firm matches. Clone size appears in some rows only: once, few, many, or a class for an expanded clone.

v_gene: TRBV12-3/TRBV12-4; len: 12; abundance: -; j_gene: TRBJ1-1; d_gene: TRBD1; CDR3aa: CASTTDRGKAFF; CDR3nt: TGTGCCAGCACTACGGACAGGGGAAAAGCTTTCTTT
v_gene: TRBV7-2; len: 15; abundance: -; j_gene: TRBJ2-7; d_gene: -; CDR3aa: CASSLDQGMVYEQYF; CDR3nt: TGTGCCAGCAGCTTAGATCAGGGGATGGTGTACGAGCAGTACTTC
v_gene: TRBV7-9; len: 14; abundance: -; j_gene: TRBJ1-6; d_gene: TRBD1; CDR3aa: CASSLPGGDSPLHF; CDR3nt: TGTGCCAGCAGCTTACCAGGGGGCGATTCACCCCTCCACTTT
v_gene: TRBV4-1; len: 17; abundance: -; j_gene: TRBJ1-2; d_gene: TRBD1; CDR3aa: CASSQTSPGTGSNGYTF; CDR3nt: TGCGCCAGCAGCCAAACGTCTCCTGGGACAGGGTCTAATGGCTACACCTTC
v_gene: TRBV7-8; len: 15; abundance: -; j_gene: TRBJ1-2; d_gene: -; CDR3aa: CASSTTGSRGNGYTF; CDR3nt: TGTGCCAGCAGCACCACAGGGAGTCGGGGGAATGGCTACACCTTC
v_gene: TRBV19; len: 15; abundance: -; j_gene: TRBJ2-7; d_gene: -; CDR3aa: CASSLPGRLVHEQYF; CDR3nt: TGTGCCAGTAGTCTCCCGGGCCGCCTGGTCCACGAGCAGTACTTC
v_gene: TRBV4-1; len: 15; abundance: once; j_gene: TRBJ1-2; d_gene: TRBD1; CDR3aa: CASSQAGGISYGYTF; CDR3nt: TGCGCCAGCAGCCAAGCAGGGGGAATAAGCTATGGCTACACCTTC
v_gene: TRBV11-2; len: 14; abundance: -; j_gene: TRBJ1-5; d_gene: -; CDR3aa: CASSPGSAGQPQHF; CDR3nt: TGTGCCAGCAGCCCCGGATCCGCGGGTCAGCCCCAGCATTTT
v_gene: TRBV7-8; len: 16; abundance: -; j_gene: TRBJ2-7; d_gene: -; CDR3aa: CASSSHRDGSSYEQYF; CDR3nt: TGTGCCAGCAGCTCCCATAGGGACGGCAGCTCCTACGAGCAGTACTTC
v_gene: TRBV28; len: 16; abundance: -; j_gene: TRBJ2-1; d_gene: TRBD2; CDR3aa: CASSLLAGGRYNEQFF; CDR3nt: TGTGCCAGCAGTTTATTGGCGGGAGGGCGGTACAATGAGCAGTTCTTC
v_gene: TRBV27; len: 16; abundance: -; j_gene: TRBJ2-3; d_gene: TRBD2; CDR3aa: CASSYLRLAGTDTQYF; CDR3nt: TGTGCCAGCAGTTACCTAAGACTAGCGGGCACAGATACGCAGTATTTT
v_gene: TRBV11-1; len: 15; abundance: -; j_gene: TRBJ2-7; d_gene: -; CDR3aa: CASSRGTVSSYEQYF; CDR3nt: TGTGCCAGCAGCCGTGGGACGGTAAGCTCCTACGAGCAGTACTTC
v_gene: TRBV27; len: 16; abundance: once; j_gene: TRBJ2-3; d_gene: -; CDR3aa: CASRLWGSGARDTQYF; CDR3nt: TGTGCCAGCAGGCTCTGGGGGTCCGGCGCTAGAGATACGCAGTATTTT
v_gene: TRBV7-3; len: 14; abundance: -; j_gene: TRBJ1-1; d_gene: -; CDR3aa: CASSLLGGNTEAFF; CDR3nt: TGTGCCAGCAGCTTATTGGGGGGGAACACTGAAGCTTTCTTT
v_gene: TRBV21-1; len: 14; abundance: -; j_gene: TRBJ1-3; d_gene: -; CDR3aa: CASASAGAGNTIYF; CDR3nt: TGTGCCAGCGCCTCAGCAGGGGCTGGAAACACCATATATTTT
v_gene: TRBV11-2; len: 15; abundance: -; j_gene: TRBJ2-2; d_gene: -; CDR3aa: CASSRGRVNTGELFF; CDR3nt: TGTGCCAGCAGCCGCGGACGGGTGAACACCGGGGAGCTGTTTTTT
v_gene: TRBV11-1; len: 16; abundance: -; j_gene: TRBJ2-7; d_gene: TRBD2; CDR3aa: CASSLGGGRALYEQYF; CDR3nt: TGTGCCAGCAGCTTAGGCGGCGGGAGGGCCTTATACGAGCAGTACTTC
v_gene: TRBV19; len: 14; abundance: -; j_gene: TRBJ1-2; d_gene: -; CDR3aa: CASSMPGRTWGYTF; CDR3nt: TGTGCCAGTAGTATGCCGGGGCGCACGTGGGGCTACACCTTC
v_gene: TRBV12-3/TRBV12-4; len: 13; abundance: -; j_gene: TRBJ2-7; d_gene: -; CDR3aa: CASSGSGGFEQYF; CDR3nt: TGTGCCAGCAGTGGGTCGGGGGGCTTCGAGCAGTACTTC
v_gene: TRBV6-5; len: 15; abundance: -; j_gene: TRBJ2-7; d_gene: TRBD2; CDR3aa: CASSYSLAGVYEQYF; CDR3nt: TGTGCCAGCAGTTACTCACTAGCGGGAGTTTACGAGCAGTACTTC
v_gene: TRBV12-3/TRBV12-4; len: 13; abundance: -; j_gene: TRBJ1-1; d_gene: -; CDR3aa: CASSLQPAIEAFF; CDR3nt: TGTGCCAGCAGTTTACAACCGGCTATTGAAGCTTTCTTT
v_gene: TRBV15; len: 16; abundance: -; j_gene: TRBJ2-7; d_gene: TRBD1; CDR3aa: CATSREPPGQGDEQYF; CDR3nt: TGTGCCACCAGCAGAGAACCCCCGGGACAGGGGGACGAGCAGTACTTC
v_gene: TRBV6-1; len: 13; abundance: few; j_gene: TRBJ2-1; d_gene: -; CDR3aa: CASSEVGTNEQFF; CDR3nt: TGTGCCAGCAGTGAGGTGGGGACCAATGAGCAGTTCTTC
v_gene: TRBV5-4; len: 16; abundance: -; j_gene: TRBJ1-1; d_gene: TRBD1; CDR3aa: CASSINQGAGGTEAFF; CDR3nt: TGTGCCAGCAGCATTAACCAGGGGGCGGGGGGCACTGAAGCTTTCTTT
v_gene: TRBV18; len: 14; abundance: once; j_gene: TRBJ1-5; d_gene: TRBD1; CDR3aa: CASSLDRGGQPQHF; CDR3nt: TGTGCCAGCTCACTCGACAGGGGAGGTCAGCCCCAGCATTTT
v_gene: TRBV10-3; len: 15; abundance: -; j_gene: TRBJ2-7; d_gene: -; CDR3aa: CAISESLAPNYEQYF; CDR3nt: TGTGCCATCAGTGAGTCCCTAGCGCCTAACTACGAGCAGTACTTC
v_gene: TRBV5-1; len: 18; abundance: -; j_gene: TRBJ2-4; d_gene: TRBD2; CDR3aa: CASSPGTSGVLAKNIQYF; CDR3nt: TGCGCCAGCAGCCCCGGGACTAGCGGGGTGTTAGCCAAAAACATTCAGTACTTC
v_gene: TRBV5-1; len: 14; abundance: -; j_gene: TRBJ1-5; d_gene: -; CDR3aa: CASSVGERNQPQHF; CDR3nt: TGCGCCAGCAGCGTGGGGGAAAGAAATCAGCCCCAGCATTTT
v_gene: TRBV6-1; len: 16; abundance: -; j_gene: TRBJ1-1; d_gene: TRBD1; CDR3aa: CASSVGLGQYNTEAFF; CDR3nt: TGTGCCAGCAGTGTGGGGTTGGGACAGTATAACACTGAAGCTTTCTTT